This T cell receptor beta chain was sequenced for a study of early T cells in non-severe SARS-CoV-2 infection. Findings and limits, study-wide: Anti-spike CD8 responses were favored in VDJdb matching, and private and CD4 specificities were missed.

This clonotype was seen a few times. Its specificity is unknown. TCRdb itself ran the 5' RACE reads through MiXCR, one entry per CDR3 protein. The sample lists around 86,000 distinct CDR3 sequences; about 15% were seen once. The germline V and J ends were trimmed by 6 bases and 0 bases, with 8 bases remaining between them. Germline V gene sequence: CDR1 MNHNY, CDR2 SVGAGI (reference sequence). The CDR3 covers 13 residues. Source material: whole blood. This clonotype originated in an adult who was a healthcare worker with PCR-confirmed SARS-CoV-2 infection or an uninfected control (not recorded which). The V and J genes are TRBV6-6 and TRBJ2-5; possibly TRBD2 for D (5 bases). This chain's CDR3 is CASRGANQETQYF. CDR3 coding DNA: TGTGCCAGCAGGGGAGCTAACCAAGAGACCCAGTACTTC.